This T cell receptor beta chain was sequenced during a study of T cell changes during pregnancy in multiple sclerosis. V gave up 5 bases and J gave up 7 bases, with 15 bases separating them. CDR1 and CDR2 from the germline V gene are SGDLS and YYNGEE. CDR3 size: 14 residues. Assay used: immunoSEQ multiplex PCR; TCRdb lists only in-frame clones, some missing. Among more than 90,000 clones listed, around nine tenths were seen once. Sequencing used peripheral blood, obtained in the third trimester of pregnancy. This TCR derives from a female donor with multiple sclerosis, enrolled in a pregnancy study. The chain couples TRBV9 to TRBJ1-4, with D maybe TRBD1 (6 bases). CDR3 residues: CASSEQGFGEKLFF. The CDR3 DNA reads TGTGCCAGCAGTGAACAGGGATTCGGTGAAAAACTGTTTTTT.